This T cell receptor beta chain came from a study of shared T cell receptors in the human thymus. Sequenced by immunoSEQ multiplex PCR; TCRdb stores in-frame clones only, minus some. The data show more than 550,000 clones, with 70% to 90% seen just once and more than 0.008% held by the top ten. CDR3 length equals 15 residues. The V segment lost 3 bases and the J segment 8 bases; nucleotides outside the gene matches: 9. Germline values: CDR1 LNHNV, CDR2 YYDKDF (reference sequence). These records were also assigned to another study, of human thymus T cells. As that study records: Donation came from healthy Finnish infants having corrective surgery for congenital heart defects. Resections from corrective heart surgery provided thymus tissue. Thymic and blood repertoires seemed to show skewed V and J gene use.

Sequenced: thymocytes. The TCR was taken from a girl in the first two years of life with a congenital heart defect. The chain links TRBV15 to TRBJ2-4; 8 positions agree with TRBD1. In DNA form, the CDR3 reads TGTGCCACCAGCAGGGCAGGGGGCGGCGGATACATTCAGTACTTC. Translated, it gives CATSRAGGGGYIQYF.